This T cell receptor (beta chain) was identified during a study of T cell changes during pregnancy in multiple sclerosis. The data were produced by immunoSEQ multiplex PCR, yet TCRdb's version contains in-frame clones alone and is incomplete. Of fewer than 65,000 clones listed, about 94% are singletons. Per the germline V gene, CDR1 is MNHNS and CDR2 is SASEGT. V was pared by 6 bases and J by 2 bases, with 6 bases of the junction left unmatched. The CDR3 has 14 amino acids. The specimen was CD4+ T cells from peripheral blood mononuclear cells, collected after pregnancy. J is TRBJ2-7 and V is TRBV6-1, with 8 bases aligning to TRBD2. This TCR was recovered from a female donor with multiple sclerosis, enrolled in a pregnancy study. This CDR3 reads CASSVTSATYEQYF. The CDR3 region has the DNA TGTGCCAGCAGCGTGACTAGCGCCACCTACGAGCAGTACTTC.